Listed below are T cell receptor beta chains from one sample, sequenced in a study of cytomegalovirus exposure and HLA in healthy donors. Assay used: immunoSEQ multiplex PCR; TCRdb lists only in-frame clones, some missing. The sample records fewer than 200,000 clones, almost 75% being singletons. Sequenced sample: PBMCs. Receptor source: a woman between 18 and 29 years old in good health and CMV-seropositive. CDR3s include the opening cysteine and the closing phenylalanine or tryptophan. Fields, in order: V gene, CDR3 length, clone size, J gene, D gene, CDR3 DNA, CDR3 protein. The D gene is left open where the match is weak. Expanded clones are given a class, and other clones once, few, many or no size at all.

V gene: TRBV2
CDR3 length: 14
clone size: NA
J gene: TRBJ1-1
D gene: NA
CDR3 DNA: TGTGCCAGCAGTGGAGGCGGGGGGAACACTGAAGCTTTCTTT
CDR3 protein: CASSGGGGNTEAFF

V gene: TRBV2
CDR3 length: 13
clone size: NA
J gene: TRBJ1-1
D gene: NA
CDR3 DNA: TGTGCCAGCCCCCCGCCACTACAAGCAGAAGCTTTCTTT
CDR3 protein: CASPPPLQAEAFF

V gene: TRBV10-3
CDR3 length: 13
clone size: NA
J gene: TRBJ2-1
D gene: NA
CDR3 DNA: TGTGCCATCAGTGACGGGAAGCACAATGAGCAGTTCTTC
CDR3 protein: CAISDGKHNEQFF

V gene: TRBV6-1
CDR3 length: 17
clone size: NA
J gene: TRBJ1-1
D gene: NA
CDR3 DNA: TGTGCCAGCAGTGAAGCTTTCGGTATGAGGTCGAACACTGAAGCTTTCTTT
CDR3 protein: CASSEAFGMRSNTEAFF

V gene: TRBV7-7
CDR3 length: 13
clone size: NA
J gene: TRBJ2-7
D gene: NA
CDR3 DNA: TGTGCTAGCAGCTTACGGCAGGGGAACGAGCAGTACTTC
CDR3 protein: CASSLRQGNEQYF

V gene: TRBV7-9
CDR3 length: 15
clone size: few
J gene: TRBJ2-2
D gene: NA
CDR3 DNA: TGTGCCAGCAGCTTAGATATGAGAAGTGGCGGGGAGCTGTTTTTT
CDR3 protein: CASSLDMRSGGELFF

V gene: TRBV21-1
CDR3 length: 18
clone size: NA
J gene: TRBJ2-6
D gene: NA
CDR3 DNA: TGTGCCAGCAGCAAAGTGAAGACATCTAACTCTGGGGCCAACGTCCTGACTTTC
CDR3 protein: CASSKVKTSNSGANVLTF

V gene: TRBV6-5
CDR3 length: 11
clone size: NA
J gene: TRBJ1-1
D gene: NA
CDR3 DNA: TGTGCCAGCACCCAAAGGGGTGAAGCTTTCTTT
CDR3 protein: CASTQRGEAFF

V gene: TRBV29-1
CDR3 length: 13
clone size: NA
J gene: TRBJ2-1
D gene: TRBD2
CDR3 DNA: TGCAGCGTGGGGACTAGCGGTATCAATGAGCAGTTCTTC
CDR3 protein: CSVGTSGINEQFF

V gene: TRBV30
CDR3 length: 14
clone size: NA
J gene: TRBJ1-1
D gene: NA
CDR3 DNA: TGTGCCTGGAGTGTACTCTTCGGGAACACTGAAGCTTTCTTT
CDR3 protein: CAWSVLFGNTEAFF

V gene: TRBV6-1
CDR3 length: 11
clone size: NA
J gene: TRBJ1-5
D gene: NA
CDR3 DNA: TGTGCCAGCAGACAGAATCAGCCCCAGCATTTT
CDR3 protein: CASRQNQPQHF

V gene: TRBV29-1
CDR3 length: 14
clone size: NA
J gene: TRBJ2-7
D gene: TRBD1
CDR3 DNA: TGCAGCGTGGCCACAGGGGCGCGGGCCTACGAGCAGTACTTC
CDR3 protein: CSVATGARAYEQYF

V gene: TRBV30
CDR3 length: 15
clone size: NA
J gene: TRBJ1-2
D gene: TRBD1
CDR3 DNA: TGTGCCTGGAGCCGTCGGGACAGCGACAACTATGGCTACACCTTC
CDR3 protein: CAWSRRDSDNYGYTF

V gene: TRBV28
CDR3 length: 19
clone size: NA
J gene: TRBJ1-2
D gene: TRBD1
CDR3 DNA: TGTGCCAGCAGTTTTCCGGTCGGCAGGGGGAGAACCTTTAACTATGGCTACACCTTC
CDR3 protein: CASSFPVGRGRTFNYGYTF

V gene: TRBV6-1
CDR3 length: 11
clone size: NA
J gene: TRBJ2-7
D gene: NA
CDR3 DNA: TGTGCCAGCAGTTACCCGAGGGATCCGTACTTC
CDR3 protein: CASSYPRDPYF

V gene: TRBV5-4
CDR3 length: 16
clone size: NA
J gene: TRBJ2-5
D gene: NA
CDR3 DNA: TGTGCCAGCAGCTTGGGGCCCGGACAGACTAAAGAGACCCAGTACTTC
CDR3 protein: CASSLGPGQTKETQYF

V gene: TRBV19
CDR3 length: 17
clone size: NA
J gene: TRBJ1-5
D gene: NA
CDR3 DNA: TGTGCCAGTAGTACCGCTAACTTCCAGGGAAGCAATCAGCCCCAGCATTTT
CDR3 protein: CASSTANFQGSNQPQHF

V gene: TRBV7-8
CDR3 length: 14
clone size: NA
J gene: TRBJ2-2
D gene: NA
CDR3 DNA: TGTGCCAGCAGTTCGAGGGCGGGCCCGGGGGAGCTGTTTTTT
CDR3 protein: CASSSRAGPGELFF

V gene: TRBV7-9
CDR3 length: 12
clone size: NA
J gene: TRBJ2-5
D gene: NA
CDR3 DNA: TGTGCCAGCGGATACGACGGGGAGACCCAGTACTTC
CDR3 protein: CASGYDGETQYF

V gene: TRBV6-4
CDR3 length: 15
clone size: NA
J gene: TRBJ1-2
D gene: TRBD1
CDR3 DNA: TGTGCCAGCAGTCCGGACAAGGGGGACAGGGAAGGCTACACCTTC
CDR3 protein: CASSPDKGDREGYTF

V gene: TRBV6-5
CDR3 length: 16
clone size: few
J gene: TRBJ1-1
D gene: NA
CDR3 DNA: TGTGCCAGCAGTTACTCCCGGGGTTTGGGGAACACTGAAGCTTTCTTT
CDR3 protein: CASSYSRGLGNTEAFF

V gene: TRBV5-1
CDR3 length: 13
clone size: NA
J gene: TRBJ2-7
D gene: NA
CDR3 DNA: TGCGCCAGCAGCTTGGACAGAGCCTACGAGCAGTACTTC
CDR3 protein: CASSLDRAYEQYF

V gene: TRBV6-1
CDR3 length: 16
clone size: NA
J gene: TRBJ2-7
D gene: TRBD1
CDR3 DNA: TGTGCCAGCAGTGAAGCGGACGGGACAGGGGGTTACGAGCAGTACTTC
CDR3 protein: CASSEADGTGGYEQYF